These T cell receptor beta chains were read from a single sample in a study of blood T cells in healthy people across ages. One entry per CDR3 protein, called by TCRdb with MiXCR from the 5' RACE reads. The table shows about 290,000 distinct CDR3 sequences, with roughly 29% occurring only once. The sequenced sample consisted of blood. These receptors were taken from a woman between 70 and 85 years old in good health. CDR3s include the opening cysteine and the closing phenylalanine or tryptophan. A D gene is named only where the DNA matches it firmly. Clone size is stated in some rows and not others, as once, few, many or a class when expanded.

>.|TRBV2|15|TRBJ2-2|.
CASSELLAMTGELFF
TGTGCCAGCAGTGAACTGTTAGCGATGACCGGGGAGCTGTTTTTT
>TRBD2|TRBV2|17|TRBJ2-3|.
CASSAALLAGGPDTQYF
TGTGCCAGCAGTGCAGCGCTACTAGCGGGAGGTCCAGATACGCAGTATTTT
>.|TRBV4-1|15|TRBJ1-5|.
CASSQQEGFNQPQHF
TGCGCCAGCAGCCAACAGGAAGGGTTCAATCAGCCCCAGCATTTT
>TRBD1|TRBV10-2|14|TRBJ1-4|many
CASRETGGREKLFF
TGCGCCAGCAGGGAGACAGGGGGACGCGAAAAACTGTTTTTT
>TRBD1|TRBV4-3|16|TRBJ2-7|.
CASSQAHGQGVYEQYF
TGCGCCAGCAGCCAAGCCCATGGACAGGGGGTCTACGAGCAGTACTTC
>TRBD1|TRBV7-9|13|TRBJ2-7|.
CASTNEGAREQYF
TGTGCCAGCACCAATGAGGGGGCCCGCGAGCAGTACTTC
>.|TRBV2|13|TRBJ1-1|few
CASSEGMNTEAFF
TGTGCCAGCAGTGAGGGGATGAACACTGAAGCTTTCTTT
>.|TRBV10-3|13|TRBJ2-2|.
CAITGTYTGELFF
TGTGCCATCACGGGGACCTACACCGGGGAGCTGTTTTTT
>.|TRBV9|15|TRBJ1-4|.
CASSVDGGLEEELFF
TGTGCCAGCAGCGTAGATGGGGGTTTAGAAGAAGAACTGTTTTTT
>.|TRBV7-3|15|TRBJ2-1|few
CASSSHSVEGNEQFF
TGTGCCAGCAGCTCCCATAGCGTTGAGGGCAATGAGCAGTTCTTC
>.|TRBV7-9|14|TRBJ2-5|few
CASSPQGRQGTQYF
TGTGCCAGCAGCCCACAGGGTAGACAAGGGACCCAGTACTTC
>TRBD2|TRBV20-1|15|TRBJ2-7|few
CSASPRTSGTYEQYF
TGCAGTGCTAGCCCTAGGACTAGCGGGACCTACGAGCAGTACTTC
>.|TRBV7-2|17|TRBJ2-6|.
CASSFPGPMVGTNVLTF
TGTGCCAGCAGCTTTCCAGGACCCATGGTAGGGACCAACGTCCTGACTTTC
>TRBD1|TRBV3-1|12|TRBJ1-4|.
CATGQGLEKLFF
TGTGCCACCGGACAGGGACTTGAAAAACTGTTTTTT
>.|TRBV20-1|13|TRBJ2-3|.
CSAMEVSTDTQYF
TGCAGTGCTATGGAGGTTAGCACAGATACGCAGTATTTT